This T cell receptor beta chain derives from a study of shared clonotypes between healthy human individuals. General study findings and limits: In the sorted subsets, rarefaction showed sequencing was incomplete despite large depth. Sharing across four donors was highest in naive CD4 (around 5%) and lowest in memory CD8 (0.4%).

Each cell subset's genomic DNA was divided evenly among several immunoSEQ plates. In the sorted-subset replicate PCRs, around 220 ng DNA, 25,000 to 30,000 T cell genomes, was used. Sequencing was performed with immunoSEQ multiplex PCR; in TCRdb, only in-frame clones are kept and a portion is missing. The table lists some 600,000 clones, 90% to 97% of them singletons, with 0.11% in the top ten. Cells designated naive CD8 were CD45RO-negative and were positively selected for CCR7, with terminally differentiated effector memory CD45RA+ cells excluded. About this clone itself: Its specificity is unknown. Other DNA variants within this sample encode the same CDR3.

V was clipped by 5 bases and J by 2 bases, with 10 bases between them. CDR3 length: 13 residues. Germline assignment: CDR1 MNHEY and CDR2 SMNVEV (reference sequence). Specimen: naive CD8+ T cells sorted from blood. The V gene is TRBV27, the J gene TRBJ2-7, with D perhaps TRBD1 or TRBD2 (5 bases each). The sequence was obtained from a woman aged 25 to 45 in good health. The DNA for the CDR3 is TGTGCCAGCAGTCCGGGACCTACCTACGAGCAGTACTTC. Its translation: CASSPGPTYEQYF.